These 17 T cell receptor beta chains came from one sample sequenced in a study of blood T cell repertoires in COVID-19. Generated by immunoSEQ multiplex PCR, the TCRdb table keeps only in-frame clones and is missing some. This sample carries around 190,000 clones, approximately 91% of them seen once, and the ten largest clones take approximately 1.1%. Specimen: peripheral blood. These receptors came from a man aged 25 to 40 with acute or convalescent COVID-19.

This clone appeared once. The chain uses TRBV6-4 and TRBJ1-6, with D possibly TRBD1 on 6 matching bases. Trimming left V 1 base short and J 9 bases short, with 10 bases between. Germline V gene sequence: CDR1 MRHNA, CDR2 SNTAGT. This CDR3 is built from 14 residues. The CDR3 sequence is CASSDYGQPSPLHF. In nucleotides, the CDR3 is TGTGCCAGCAGTGACTACGGACAGCCTTCACCCCTCCACTTT.

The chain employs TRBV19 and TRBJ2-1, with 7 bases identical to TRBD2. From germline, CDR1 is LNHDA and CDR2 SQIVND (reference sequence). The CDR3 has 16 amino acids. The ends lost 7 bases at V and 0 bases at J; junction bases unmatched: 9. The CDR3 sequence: CASNTGRLSSYNEQFF. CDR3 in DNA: TGTGCCAGTAATACCGGGAGGCTTAGCTCCTACAATGAGCAGTTCTTC.

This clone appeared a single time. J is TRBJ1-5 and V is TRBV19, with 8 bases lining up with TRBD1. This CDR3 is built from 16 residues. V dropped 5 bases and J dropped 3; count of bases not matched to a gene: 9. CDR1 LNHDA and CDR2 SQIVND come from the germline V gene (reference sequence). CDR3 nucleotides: TGTGCCAGTAGTCCAGGTAACAGGGGGAACAATCAGCCCCAGCATTTT. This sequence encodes CASSPGNRGNNQPQHF.

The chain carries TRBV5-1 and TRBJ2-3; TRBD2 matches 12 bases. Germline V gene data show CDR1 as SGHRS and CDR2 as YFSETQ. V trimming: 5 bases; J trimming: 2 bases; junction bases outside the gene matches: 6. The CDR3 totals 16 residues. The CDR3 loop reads CASRDLAGGPTDTQYF. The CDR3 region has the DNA TGCGCCAGCAGGGATCTAGCGGGGGGGCCCACAGATACGCAGTATTTT.

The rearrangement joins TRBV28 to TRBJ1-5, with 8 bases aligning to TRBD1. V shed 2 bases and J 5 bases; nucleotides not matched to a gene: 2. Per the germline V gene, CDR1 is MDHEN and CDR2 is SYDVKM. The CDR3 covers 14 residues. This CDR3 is CASSLARGHQPQHF. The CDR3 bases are TGTGCCAGCAGTTTAGCCAGGGGGCATCAGCCCCAGCATTTT. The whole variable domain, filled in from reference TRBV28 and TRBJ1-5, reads DVKVTQSSRYLVKRTGEKVFLECVQDMDHENMFWYRQDPGLGLRLIYFSYDVKMKEKGDIPEGYSVSREKKERFSLILESASTNQTSMYLCASSLARGHQPQHFGDGTRLSIL.

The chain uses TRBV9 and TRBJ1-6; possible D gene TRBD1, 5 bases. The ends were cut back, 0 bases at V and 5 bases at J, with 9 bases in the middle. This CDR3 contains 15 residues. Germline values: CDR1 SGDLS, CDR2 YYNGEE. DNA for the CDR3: TGTGCCAGCAGCGTAGAAGGGGCCAATAATTCACCCCTCCACTTT. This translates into CASSVEGANNSPLHF.

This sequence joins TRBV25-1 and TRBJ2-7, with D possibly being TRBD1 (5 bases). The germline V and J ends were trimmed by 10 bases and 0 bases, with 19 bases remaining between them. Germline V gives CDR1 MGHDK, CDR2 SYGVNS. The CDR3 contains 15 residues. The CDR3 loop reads CATSPGQLTSYEQYF. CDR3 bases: TGTGCCACCAGCCCCGGACAACTTACCTCCTACGAGCAGTACTTC.

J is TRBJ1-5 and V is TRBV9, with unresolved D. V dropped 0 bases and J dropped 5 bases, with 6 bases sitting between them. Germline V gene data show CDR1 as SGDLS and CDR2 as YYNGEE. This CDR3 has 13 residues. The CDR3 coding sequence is TGTGCCAGCAGCGTAGCGGGTCATCAGCCCCAGCATTTT. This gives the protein CASSVAGHQPQHF. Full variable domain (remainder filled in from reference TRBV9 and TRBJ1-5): DSGVTQTPKHLITATGQRVTLRCSPRSGDLSVYWYQQSLDQGLQFLIQYYNGEERAKGNILERFSAQQFPDLHSELNLSSLELGDSALYFCASSVAGHQPQHFGDGTRLSIL.

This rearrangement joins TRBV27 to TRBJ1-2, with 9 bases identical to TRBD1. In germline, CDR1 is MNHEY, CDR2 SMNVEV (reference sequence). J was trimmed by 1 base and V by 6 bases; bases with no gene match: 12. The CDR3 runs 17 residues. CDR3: CASSITGGPSFNYGYTF. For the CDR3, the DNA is TGTGCCAGCAGCATTACAGGGGGCCCATCCTTTAACTATGGCTACACCTTC.

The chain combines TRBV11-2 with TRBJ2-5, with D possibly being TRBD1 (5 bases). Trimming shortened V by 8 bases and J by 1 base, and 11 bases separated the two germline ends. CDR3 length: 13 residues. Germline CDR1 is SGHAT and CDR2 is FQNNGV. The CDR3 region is CASAVDSQETQYF. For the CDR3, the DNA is TGTGCCAGCGCGGTTGACAGCCAAGAGACCCAGTACTTC.

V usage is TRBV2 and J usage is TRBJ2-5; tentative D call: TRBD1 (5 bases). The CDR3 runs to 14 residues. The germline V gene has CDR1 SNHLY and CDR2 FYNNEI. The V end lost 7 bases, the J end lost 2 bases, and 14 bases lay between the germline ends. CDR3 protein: CASNPRQIQETQYF. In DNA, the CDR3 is TGTGCCAGCAATCCGAGACAGATTCAAGAGACCCAGTACTTC.

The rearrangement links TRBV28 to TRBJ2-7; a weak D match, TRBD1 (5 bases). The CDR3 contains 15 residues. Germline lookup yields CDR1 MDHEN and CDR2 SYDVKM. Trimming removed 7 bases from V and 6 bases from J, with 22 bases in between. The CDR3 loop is CASTPAQGSYGEQYF. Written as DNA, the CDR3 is TGTGCCAGCACTCCAGCTCAGGGCAGCTACGGCGAGCAGTACTTC.

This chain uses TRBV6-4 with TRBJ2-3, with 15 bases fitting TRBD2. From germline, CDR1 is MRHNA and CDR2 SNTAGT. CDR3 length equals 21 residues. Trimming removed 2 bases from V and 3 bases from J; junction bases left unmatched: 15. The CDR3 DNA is TGTGCCAGCAGTGACCTAAGGACTAGCGGGAGGGAACGCCCGGGTACAGATACGCAGTATTTT. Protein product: CASSDLRTSGRERPGTDTQYF.

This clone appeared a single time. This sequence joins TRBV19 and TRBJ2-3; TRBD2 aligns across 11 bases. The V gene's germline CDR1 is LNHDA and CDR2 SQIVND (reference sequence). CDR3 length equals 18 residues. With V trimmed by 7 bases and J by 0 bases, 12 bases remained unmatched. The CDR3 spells CASTPTRTSGFSTDTQYF. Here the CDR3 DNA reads TGTGCCAGTACCCCGACCCGGACTAGCGGGTTTAGCACAGATACGCAGTATTTT.

CDR3 sequence: CASMSGRLDTQYF. CDR3 bases: TGTGCCAGCATGAGCGGGAGGTTGGATACGCAGTATTTT. The chain employs TRBV27 and TRBJ2-3, with 9 bases identical to TRBD2. CDR3 size: 13 residues. The germline CDR1 and CDR2 sequences are MNHEY and SMNVEV (reference sequence). The trim removed 7 bases at V and 6 bases at J, leaving 5 bases unmatched.

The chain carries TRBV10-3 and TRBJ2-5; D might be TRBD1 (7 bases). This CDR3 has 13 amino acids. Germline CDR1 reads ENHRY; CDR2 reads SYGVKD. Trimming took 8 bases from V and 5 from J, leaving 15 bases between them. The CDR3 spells CAIGGTVEETQYF. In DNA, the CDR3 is TGTGCCATCGGGGGGACAGTTGAGGAGACCCAGTACTTC.

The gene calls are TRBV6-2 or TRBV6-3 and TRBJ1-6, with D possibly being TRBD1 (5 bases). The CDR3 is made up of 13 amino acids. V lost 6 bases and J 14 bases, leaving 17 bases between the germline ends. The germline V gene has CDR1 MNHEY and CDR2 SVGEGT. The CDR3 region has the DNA TGTGCCAGCAGCCACGACAGTCCCAGCACCCTCCACTTT. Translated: CASSHDSPSTLHF.